This T cell receptor (beta chain) was documented in a study of cytomegalovirus exposure and HLA in healthy donors. Germline V gene lookup returns CDR1 MDHEN and CDR2 SYDVKM. Trimming removed 3 bases from V and 0 bases from J, with 11 bases in between. This CDR3 is 15 amino acids long. In the PCR, 60 Vbeta and 13 Jbeta primers were used. TCRdb's copy holds only in-frame clones and misses some; the assay was immunoSEQ multiplex PCR. The sample has fewer than 250,000 clones; over 80% are singletons. The genes are TRBV28 and TRBJ2-5; D may be TRBD2 (6 bases). This clonotype was obtained from a man aged 25-45 years in good health and CMV-seronegative. Sequencing was carried out using PBMCs. CDR3 loop: CASSFEGTYQETQYF. As DNA, the CDR3 is TGTGCCAGCAGTTTCGAGGGGACTTACCAAGAGACCCAGTACTTC.